These 31 T cell receptor beta chains share one sample of origin, sequenced in a study of blood T cell repertoires in COVID-19. Data came from immunoSEQ multiplex PCR; TCRdb stores just in-frame clones and leaves some out. The table includes 160,000 or so clones, about 90% detected once. The source material was PBMCs or T cells enriched from blood (not recorded which). All receptors come from a human donor with acute COVID-19. The donor label of this sample is uncertain.

The rearrangement links TRBV19 to TRBJ1-6, with TRBD1 matching over 9 bases. V gave up 8 bases and J gave up 11 bases; unmatched junction bases: 10. The germline gives CDR1 LNHDA, CDR2 SQIVND (reference sequence). This CDR3 has 14 residues. The CDR3 is CASHLTGGVTPLHF. The CDR3 nucleotides are TGTGCCAGTCACCTAACAGGGGGCGTAACACCCCTCCACTTT.

This chain uses TRBV5-1 with TRBJ1-1; unclear D gene. The CDR3 totals 13 residues. V dropped 2 bases and J dropped 10 bases, with 15 bases sitting between them. Germline CDR1 is SGHRS and CDR2 is YFSETQ. The CDR3 here is CASSFGRTRGAFF. The CDR3 nucleotides are TGCGCCAGCAGCTTTGGTAGAACGAGAGGAGCTTTCTTT. Filled out from reference TRBV5-1 and TRBJ1-1, the complete variable domain reads KAGVTQTPRYLIKTRGQQVTLSCSPISGHRSVSWYQQTPGQGLQFLFEYFSETQRNKGNFPGRFSGRQFSNSRSEMNVSTLELGDSALYLCASSFGRTRGAFFGQGTRLTVV.

This clone came up a few times. J is TRBJ1-6 and V is TRBV9, with a weak D call TRBD1 (5 bases). Trimming took 3 bases from V and 9 from J, leaving 10 bases between them. The CDR3 is 13 residues long. Germline V gives CDR1 SGDLS, CDR2 YYNGEE. The DNA for the CDR3 is TGTGCCAGCAGCGCCGAAGGGGCTTCACCCCTCCACTTT. Translation: CASSAEGASPLHF.

The chain is built from TRBV5-6 and TRBJ2-1, with D perhaps TRBD1 (5 bases). The V end lost 1 base, the J end lost 9 bases, and 11 bases lay between the germline ends. The V gene's germline CDR1 is SGHDT and CDR2 YYEEEE. This CDR3 is 13 amino acids long. This chain's CDR3 is CASSLPQVVEQFF. CDR3 bases: TGTGCCAGCAGCTTGCCACAGGTTGTTGAGCAGTTCTTC.

The chain joins TRBV6-5 to TRBJ1-6, with unresolved D. The CDR3 sequence is 13 residues long. Looked up from germline, CDR1 is MNHEY and CDR2 is SVGAGI. Trimming left V 8 bases short and J 0 bases short, with 5 bases between. The DNA for the CDR3 is TGTGCCAGCCTCAGCTCCTATAATTCACCCCTCCACTTT. Its translation is CASLSSYNSPLHF.

The chain is built from TRBV6-5 and TRBJ1-2, with TRBD1 as a possible D gene (5 bases). CDR3 length: 12 residues. Trimming stripped 2 bases from V and 6 bases from J, with 7 bases between. The germline CDR1 and CDR2 sequences are MNHEY and SVGAGI. CDR3 amino acids: CASSYRGDGYTF. The CDR3 DNA reads TGTGCCAGCAGTTACCGGGGGGATGGCTACACCTTC.

V usage is TRBV30 and J usage is TRBJ2-5, with D hard to call. V lost 2 bases, J lost 2 bases, and 9 bases lay in between. CDR3 length: 13 residues. CDR1 GTSNPN and CDR2 SVGIG come from the germline V gene (reference sequence). The CDR3 region has the DNA TGTGCCTGGAGTCGGCAGGCACAAGAGACCCAGTACTTC. Translating it yields CAWSRQAQETQYF.

The J gene is TRBJ1-3, the V gene TRBV5-6; no clear D. The CDR3 has 15 amino acids. V was pared by 1 base and J by 0 bases, with 8 bases between. Germline lookup yields CDR1 SGHDT and CDR2 YYEEEE. The CDR3 here is CASSLPGVSGNTIYF. CDR3 nucleotides: TGTGCCAGCAGCTTGCCGGGAGTCTCTGGAAACACCATATATTTT.

The chain links TRBV7-3 to TRBJ1-6, with 8 bases that match TRBD1. Germline CDR1 reads SGHTA; CDR2 reads FQGTGA. This CDR3 is 12 amino acids long. V lost 9 bases and J lost 10; bases outside the gene matches: 5. CDR3 region: CASGQGNSPLHF. The CDR3 bases are TGTGCCAGTGGACAGGGAAACTCACCCCTCCACTTT.

The chain recombines TRBV7-9 with TRBJ2-5; TRBD2 agrees at 7 bases. This CDR3 spans 17 amino acids. After removal of 10 bases from V and 3 bases from J, the junction contained 20 bases not matched to a gene. Germline V gene data show CDR1 as SEHNR and CDR2 as FQNEAQ (reference sequence). CDR3 sequence: CAIRRSSGGWREETQYF. The CDR3, as DNA: TGTGCCATCCGCCGCAGCTCCGGGGGGTGGAGGGAAGAGACCCAGTACTTC.

This clone was counted only a few times. This chain joins TRBV7-3 and TRBJ1-6; D uncertain. This CDR3 is built from 18 residues. With 1 base removed from V and 0 bases from J, the gap between germline ends came to 13 bases. Germline loops: CDR1 SGHTA, CDR2 FQGTGA. CDR3 protein: CASSLKVSGSSYNSPLHF. CDR3 DNA: TGTGCCAGCAGCTTAAAGGTCAGCGGCAGCTCCTATAATTCACCCCTCCACTTT.

V gene TRBV5-4 combines with J gene TRBJ2-7, with 10 bases identical to TRBD1. This CDR3 is 15 amino acids long. Germline assignment: CDR1 SGHNT and CDR2 YYREEE (reference sequence). The V segment lost 5 bases and the J segment 1 base; nucleotides outside the gene matches: 6. The CDR3 reads CASRAGQGVSYEQYF. DNA of the CDR3: TGTGCCAGCAGGGCTGGACAGGGGGTTTCCTACGAGCAGTACTTC.

The V call is TRBV4-1, the J call TRBJ1-2; D gene uncertain. With 4 bases removed from V and 6 bases from J, the gap between germline ends came to 18 bases. This CDR3 has 15 residues. Germline lookup yields CDR1 MGHRA and CDR2 YSYEKL. The CDR3 nucleotides read TGCGCCAGCAGCCTGGAGCCGGCCCTCTTGGATGGCTACACCTTC. Its translation: CASSLEPALLDGYTF.

This clone appeared a single time. J is TRBJ2-5 and V is TRBV10-2, with TRBD2 matching over 9 bases. Germline-derived CDR1 and CDR2 are WSHSY and SAAADI. V shed 0 bases and J 5 bases; nucleotides not matched to a gene: 7. This CDR3 comprises 16 residues. The DNA of the CDR3 is TGCGCCAGCAGTGAGTCGATAAGCGGGGGGATGGAGACCCAGTACTTC. It specifies CASSESISGGMETQYF.

V and J are TRBV6-5 and TRBJ1-5; no firm D call. From germline, CDR1 is MNHEY and CDR2 SVGAGI. This CDR3 spans 12 amino acids. V dropped 7 bases and J dropped 6 bases, with 10 bases sitting between them. In DNA form, the CDR3 reads TGTGCCAGCACGGATCCGGGTCAGCCCCAGCATTTT. Its protein is CASTDPGQPQHF.

The chain links TRBV6-5 to TRBJ2-7, with 9 bases fitting TRBD1. The CDR3 length is 13 residues. Germline values: CDR1 MNHEY, CDR2 SVGAGI. The V gene end was trimmed by 6 bases and the J gene end by 7 bases; junction bases not matched to a gene: 7. The CDR3 DNA sequence: TGTGCCAGCAGACAGGGGGCCTACTTGGAGCAGTACTTC. Its protein product is CASRQGAYLEQYF.

The J gene is TRBJ2-7, the V gene TRBV3-1 (or the pseudogene TRBV3-2); possible D gene TRBD2, 6 bases. The V end lost 6 bases, the J end lost 7 bases, and 16 bases lay between the germline ends. The CDR3 runs 13 residues. The germline gives CDR1 LGHDT, CDR2 YNNKEL (reference sequence). CDR3 residues: CASSHSGEEEQYF. As DNA, the CDR3 is TGTGCCAGCAGTCATAGCGGAGAGGAAGAGCAGTACTTC.

In this sample, this clone turned up a few times. This rearrangement joins TRBV30 to TRBJ1-6; D is unclear. Germline loops: CDR1 GTSNPN, CDR2 SVGIG (reference sequence). The V and J ends lost 4 bases and 0 bases respectively, with 22 bases between them. The CDR3 covers 19 residues. DNA of the CDR3: TGTGCCTGGAATGGAGAACCTACTATGCCGGGCTCCTATAATTCACCCCTCCACTTT. Amino acids: CAWNGEPTMPGSYNSPLHF.

The V call is TRBV7-9, the J call TRBJ2-5; D is ambiguous. The CDR3 consists of 13 residues. Per germline, CDR1 SEHNR and CDR2 FQNEAQ (reference sequence). V was cut by 1 base and J by 1 base, with 4 bases left in between. The CDR3 here is CASSLDSQETQYF. The CDR3 DNA follows: TGTGCCAGCAGCTTAGACAGCCAAGAGACCCAGTACTTC.

This clone was seen a handful of times. Other DNA sequences of this sample code for an identical CDR3. The J gene is TRBJ1-5, the V gene TRBV7-2; a possible D gene is TRBD1 (6 bases). This CDR3 region has 17 residues. V was trimmed by 0 bases and J by 4 bases, leaving 16 bases between them. Germline V gives CDR1 SGHTA, CDR2 FQGNSA. CDR3: CASSLALGGAGNQPQHF. CDR3 coding DNA: TGTGCCAGCAGCTTAGCGCTCGGGGGGGCTGGGAATCAGCCCCAGCATTTT.

V usage is TRBV9 and J usage is TRBJ1-1, with D tentatively TRBD1 (5 bases). This CDR3 contains 15 residues. Germline-derived CDR1 and CDR2 are SGDLS and YYNGEE. Deletions cut 4 bases from V and 11 bases from J, with 24 bases between. For the CDR3, the DNA is TGTGCCAGCAGCTCTCGAACCGGGGCCAAAGGAGGGGCTTTCTTT. Translated, it gives CASSSRTGAKGGAFF.

The rearrangement uses TRBV11-2 and TRBJ2-3; TRBD2 agrees at 11 bases. This CDR3 comprises 19 residues. CDR1 is SGHAT and CDR2 is FQNNGV in the germline V gene. V lost 0 bases, J lost 2 bases, and 10 bases stayed unmatched. DNA of the CDR3: TGTGCCAGCAGCTTAGATAAACTAGCGGGGGCCCTATTCACAGATACGCAGTATTTT. Translation gives CASSLDKLAGALFTDTQYF.

The chain is built from TRBV4-1 and TRBJ1-4; no clear D. This CDR3 has 18 residues. CDR1 MGHRA and CDR2 YSYEKL come from the germline V gene. The V gene lost 1 base and the J gene lost 6 bases, with 21 bases spanning the gap. Here the CDR3 DNA reads TGCGCCAGCAGCCAAGGCAGAGCAAGGAGGGCCCTCTATGAAAAACTGTTTTTT. Its protein is CASSQGRARRALYEKLFF.

CDR3 region: CAIRGTGPHSGNTIYF. CDR3 bases: TGTGCCATCAGAGGGACAGGACCCCACTCTGGAAACACCATATATTTT. This chain connects TRBV10-3 to TRBJ1-3; 8 bases are a match to TRBD1. J gave up 0 bases and V 6 bases, and 7 bases lay outside the gene matches. The CDR3 contains 16 residues. Germline CDR1 reads ENHRY; CDR2 reads SYGVKD.

CDR3 amino acids: CAISPTSGALYNEQFF. Written as DNA, the CDR3 is TGTGCCATCAGTCCGACTAGCGGGGCGCTCTACAATGAGCAGTTCTTC. The chain uses TRBV10-3 and TRBJ2-1, with 11 bases lining up with TRBD2. The CDR3 is 16 amino acids. V lost 5 bases and J lost 3; bases outside the gene matches: 6. CDR1 ENHRY and CDR2 SYGVKD come from the germline V gene.

This clone has a single count. V and J are TRBV29-1 and TRBJ1-5, with D possibly being TRBD1 (6 bases). Germline assignment: CDR1 SQVTM and CDR2 ANQGSEA. Trimming shortened V by 5 bases and J by 2 bases, and 10 bases separated the two germline ends. The CDR3 extends over 13 amino acids. CDR3 loop: CSVRGGGNQPQHF. Here the CDR3 DNA reads TGCAGCGTTCGTGGGGGCGGCAATCAGCCCCAGCATTTT.

V and J are TRBV14 and TRBJ1-2, with D perhaps matching TRBD1 (6 bases). Germline V CDR1 and CDR2: SGHDN, FVKESK. This CDR3 region has 15 residues. Trimming pared 0 bases from V and 7 bases from J, leaving 15 bases between. The CDR3: CASSQDFPGVSGYTF. The CDR3, as DNA: TGTGCCAGCAGCCAAGATTTCCCAGGGGTTAGTGGCTACACCTTC.

V gene TRBV18 combines with J gene TRBJ2-2; 7 bases are shared with TRBD1. This CDR3 is built from 14 residues. Germline values: CDR1 KGHSH, CDR2 LQKENI. The V gene end was trimmed by 3 bases and the J gene end by 5 bases; junction bases not matched to a gene: 3. As DNA, the CDR3 is TGTGCCAGCTCACCTTCAGGGGGTACCGGGGAGCTGTTTTTT. This sequence encodes CASSPSGGTGELFF.

V and J are TRBV21-1 and TRBJ1-2. TRBV21-1 is marked as a pseudogene. The CDR3 is 13 amino acids. The CDR3 sequence is CASSELWEYGYTF. CDR3 nucleotides: TGTGCCAGCAGCGAACTGTGGGAGTATGGCTACACCTTC.

The gene calls are TRBV7-9 and TRBJ1-1; D gene uncertain. V gave up 5 bases and J gave up 7 bases, with 8 bases separating them. Per germline, CDR1 SEHNR and CDR2 FQNEAQ (reference sequence). The CDR3 extends over 11 amino acids. The CDR3 reads CASSTPGEAFF. The CDR3 region has the DNA TGTGCCAGCAGCACTCCGGGTGAAGCTTTCTTT.

The chain carries TRBV24-1 and TRBJ1-2; D is ambiguous. The CDR3 sequence is 15 residues long. The V end was cut by 1 base, the J end by 2 bases, with 10 bases between. Germline values: CDR1 KGHDR, CDR2 SFDVKD. CDR3 loop: CATSDFRGGNYGYTF. The CDR3 bases are TGTGCCACCAGTGATTTCCGTGGAGGGAACTATGGCTACACCTTC.